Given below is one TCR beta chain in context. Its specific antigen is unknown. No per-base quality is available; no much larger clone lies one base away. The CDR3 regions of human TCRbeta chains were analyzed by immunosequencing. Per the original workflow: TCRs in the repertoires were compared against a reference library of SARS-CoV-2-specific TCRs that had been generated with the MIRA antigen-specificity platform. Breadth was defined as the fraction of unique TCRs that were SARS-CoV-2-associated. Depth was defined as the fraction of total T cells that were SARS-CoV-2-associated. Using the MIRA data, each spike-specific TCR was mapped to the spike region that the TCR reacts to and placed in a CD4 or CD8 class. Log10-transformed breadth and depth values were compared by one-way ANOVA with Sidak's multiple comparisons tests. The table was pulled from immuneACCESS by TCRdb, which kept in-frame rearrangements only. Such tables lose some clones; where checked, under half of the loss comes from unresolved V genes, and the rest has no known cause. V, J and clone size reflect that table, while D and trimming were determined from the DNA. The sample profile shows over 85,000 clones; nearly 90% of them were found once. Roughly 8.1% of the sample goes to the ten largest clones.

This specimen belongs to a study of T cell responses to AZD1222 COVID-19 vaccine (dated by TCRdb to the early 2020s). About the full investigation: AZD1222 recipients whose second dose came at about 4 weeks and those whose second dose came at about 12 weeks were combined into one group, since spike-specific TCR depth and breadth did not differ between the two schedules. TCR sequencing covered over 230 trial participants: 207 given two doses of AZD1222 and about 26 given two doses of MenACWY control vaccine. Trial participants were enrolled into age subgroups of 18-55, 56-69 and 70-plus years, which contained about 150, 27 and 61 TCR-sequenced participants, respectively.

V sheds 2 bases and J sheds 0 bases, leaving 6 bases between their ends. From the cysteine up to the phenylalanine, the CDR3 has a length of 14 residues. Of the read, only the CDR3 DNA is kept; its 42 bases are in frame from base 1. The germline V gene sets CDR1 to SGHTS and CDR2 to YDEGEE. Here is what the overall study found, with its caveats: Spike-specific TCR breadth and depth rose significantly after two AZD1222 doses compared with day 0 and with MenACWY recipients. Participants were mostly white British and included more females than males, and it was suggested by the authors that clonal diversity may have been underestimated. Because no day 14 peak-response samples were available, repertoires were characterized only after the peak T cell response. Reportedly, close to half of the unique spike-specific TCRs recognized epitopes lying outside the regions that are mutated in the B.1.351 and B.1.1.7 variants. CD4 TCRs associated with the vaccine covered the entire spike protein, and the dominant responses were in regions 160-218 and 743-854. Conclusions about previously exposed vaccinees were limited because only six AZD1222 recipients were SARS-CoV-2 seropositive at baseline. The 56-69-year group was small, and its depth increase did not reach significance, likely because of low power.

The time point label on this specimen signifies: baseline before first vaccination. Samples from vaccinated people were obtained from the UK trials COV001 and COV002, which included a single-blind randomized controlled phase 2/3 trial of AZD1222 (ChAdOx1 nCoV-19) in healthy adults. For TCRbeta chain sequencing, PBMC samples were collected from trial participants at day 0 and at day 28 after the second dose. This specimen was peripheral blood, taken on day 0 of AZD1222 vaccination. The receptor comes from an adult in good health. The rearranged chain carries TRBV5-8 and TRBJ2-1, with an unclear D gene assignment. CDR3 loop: CASSFLSSYNEQFF. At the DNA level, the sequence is TGTGCCAGCAGCTTTTTGAGCTCCTACAATGAGCAGTTCTTC.